This T cell receptor (beta chain) was captured by sequencing in a study of T cells in tumors and immune-related adverse events. CDR3 length equals 16 residues. The repertoire was sequenced with immunoSEQ multiplex PCR; TCRdb's copy has only in-frame clones and lacks some. The data hold roughly 24,000 clones, with around 90% observed a single time. This material consisted of lymph node tissue, taken from a patient treated with anti-PD-1 therapy. This clonotype originated in a female donor with metastatic renal cell carcinoma. The chain has TRBV21-1 and TRBJ2-1; TRBD2 is taken as the D call from the table, unchecked against the DNA. TRBV21-1 is designated a pseudogene. The CDR3 protein is CASSKGGTDSSGFEFF. CDR3 nucleotides: TGTGCCAGCAGCAAAGGAGGGACCGATTCTAGCGGGTTTGAGTTCTTC.